What follows describes a single TCR beta chain. This record comes from a study of T cells expressing NK-cell markers. Study-level background: Underlying the TCR beta repertoires were sorted CD3+CD56+NKG2C+, CD3+CD56+NKG2C- and CD3+CD56-NKG2C+ T cells.

TCRdb re-called the 5' RACE reads, yielding one record per CDR3 amino acid sequence without DNA. This sample's table has under 600,000 distinct CDR3 sequences. CDR1 SGHTA and CDR2 FQGNSA come from the germline V gene. The CDR3 has 15 amino acids. The sequenced material came from blood T cells: a sorted CD56 or NKG2C T cell subset, CD4+ or CD8+ T cells, or bulk PBMC T cells (not recorded which). The receptor's source is a woman in her forties or fifties in good health. The chain carries TRBV7-2 and TRBJ2-7. CDR3 sequence reads: CASSLTWGSTYEQYF. The full variable domain, in which reference TRBV7-2 and TRBJ2-7 provide the parts outside the CDR3, is GAGVSQSPSNKVTEKGKDVELRCDPISGHTALYWYRQSLGQGLEFLIYFQGNSAPDKSGLPSDRFSAERTGGSVSTLTIQRTQQEDSAVYLCASSLTWGSTYEQYFGPGTRLTVT.